The 31 T cell receptor beta chains listed next were all sequenced from one sample in a study of blood T cell repertoires in COVID-19. Here immunoSEQ multiplex PCR was the method, and the copy in TCRdb shows in-frame clones only, minus some. The sample has about 260,000 clones; over 80% are singletons. The sample comprised peripheral blood. All receptors come from a man aged 60-69 years who had recovered from COVID-19.

The chain has TRBV30 and TRBJ1-1; no definite D call. Between the trimmed V and J ends, which lost 0 bases and 7 bases, there was a span of 12 bases. CDR1 GTSNPN and CDR2 SVGIG come from the germline V gene (reference sequence). The length of the CDR3 is 13 residues. CDR3 amino acids: CAWSVSLASEAFF. Here the CDR3 DNA reads TGTGCCTGGAGTGTATCCCTAGCGAGTGAAGCTTTCTTT.

The rearrangement links TRBV6-5 to TRBJ1-5; TRBD1 matches 9 bases. V lost 6 bases, J lost 7 bases, and 10 bases stayed unmatched. The CDR3 runs to 15 residues. Germline V gene sequence: CDR1 MNHEY, CDR2 SVGAGI. CDR3 bases: TGTGCCAGCAGACGGGGGGGACAGGGCTGGCAGCCCCAGCATTTT. Protein sequence: CASRRGGQGWQPQHF.

The rearrangement joins TRBV19 to TRBJ2-1; TRBD1 matches 8 bases. Germline CDR1 and CDR2: LNHDA and SQIVND (reference sequence). This CDR3 is 16 amino acids long. V lost 6 bases and J lost 10; bases outside the gene matches: 17. CDR3 protein: CASSRAVGQENREQFF. DNA of the CDR3: TGTGCCAGTAGCCGAGCCGTGGGACAGGAGAACCGAGAGCAGTTCTTC.

This clone was observed a handful of times. The sample has other DNA sequences that encode this CDR3 too. V and J are TRBV3-1 (or the pseudogene TRBV3-2) and TRBJ1-5; 7 positions agree with TRBD1. CDR3 length: 18 amino acids. The V segment lost 1 base and the J segment 5 bases; nucleotides outside the gene matches: 14. From germline, CDR1 is LGHDT and CDR2 YNNKEL (reference sequence). For the CDR3, the DNA is TGTGCCAGCAGCCAAGGGAGGGGGCGCCGAGGTATCGATCAGCCCCAGCATTTT. Encoded protein: CASSQGRGRRGIDQPQHF.

The chain couples TRBV6-5 to TRBJ1-1; possibly TRBD1 for D (5 bases). Germline V CDR1 and CDR2: MNHEY, SVGAGI. The CDR3 is made up of 15 amino acids. Deletions cut 2 bases from V and 1 base from J, with 11 bases between. The CDR3, as DNA: TGTGCCAGCAGTTACCGAGGACACCCGAACACTGAAGCTTTCTTT. This encodes CASSYRGHPNTEAFF.

The chain employs TRBV13 and TRBJ1-2, with TRBD1 matching over 10 bases. The J segment lost 3 bases and the V segment lost 1 base, leaving 5 bases of the junction unmatched. CDR3 length: 16 amino acids. Looked up from germline, CDR1 is PRHDT and CDR2 is FYEKMQ (reference sequence). CDR3: CASSLATGGVDYGYTF. CDR3 nucleotides: TGTGCCAGCAGCTTAGCGACAGGGGGCGTTGACTATGGCTACACCTTC. The complete variable domain, with remaining parts taken from reference TRBV13 and TRBJ1-2, reads AAGVIQSPRHLIKEKRETATLKCYPIPRHDTVYWYQQGPGQDPQFLISFYEKMQSDKGSIPDRFSAQQFSDYHSELNMSSLELGDSALYFCASSLATGGVDYGYTFGSGTRLTVV.

The gene calls are TRBV7-2 and TRBJ1-3, with a tentative D call TRBD1 (6 bases). There are 14 residues in the CDR3. The germline CDR1 and CDR2 sequences are SGHTA and FQGNSA. Trimming removed 5 bases at V and 5 bases at J, with 13 bases between. The CDR3 coding sequence is TGTGCCAGCAGCAAACAGGGTGTACGAAACACCATATATTTT. Translation gives CASSKQGVRNTIYF.

The rearrangement uses TRBV7-3 and TRBJ1-2; TRBD1 aligns across 9 bases. The length of the CDR3 is 14 residues. The ends lost 2 bases at V and 9 bases at J; junction bases unmatched: 7. Germline CDR1 is SGHTA and CDR2 is FQGTGA. Here the CDR3 reads CASSLSGQGFRYTF. CDR3 DNA: TGTGCCAGCAGCTTATCTGGACAGGGGTTTCGCTACACCTTC.

The J gene is TRBJ1-5, the V gene TRBV3-1 (or the pseudogene TRBV3-2); D is possibly TRBD1 (6 bases). Trimming stripped 1 base from V and 6 bases from J, with 13 bases between. The CDR3 covers 15 residues. Germline values: CDR1 LGHDT, CDR2 YNNKEL (reference sequence). The DNA for the CDR3 is TGTGCCAGCAGCCAAGGCCCACAGGGTGCTCAGCCCCAGCATTTT. This encodes CASSQGPQGAQPQHF.

CDR3 region: CANSREAVGGYTF. As DNA, the CDR3 is TGTGCCAACTCCAGGGAGGCCGTAGGGGGCTACACCTTC. V usage is TRBV7-9 and J usage is TRBJ1-2; possibly TRBD1 for D (5 bases). CDR1 is SEHNR and CDR2 is FQNEAQ in the germline V gene (reference sequence). The CDR3 extends over 13 amino acids. Trimming shortened V by 10 bases and J by 8 bases, and 20 bases separated the two germline ends.

The V and J genes are TRBV4-1 and TRBJ2-7, with TRBD2 matching 13 bases. The germline V gene has CDR1 MGHRA and CDR2 YSYEKL. The CDR3 runs to 18 residues. Trimming took 0 bases from V and 3 from J; bases not matched to a gene: 8. The CDR3 reads CASSQDSGLAGSLYEQYF. The CDR3 DNA follows: TGCGCCAGCAGCCAAGATTCGGGACTAGCGGGAAGCCTCTACGAGCAGTACTTC.

The rearrangement links TRBV3-1 (or the pseudogene TRBV3-2) to TRBJ2-2; 7 bases align to TRBD1. Germline CDR1 is LGHDT and CDR2 is YNNKEL (reference sequence). The CDR3 is 14 residues long. V shed 4 bases and J 5 bases; nucleotides not matched to a gene: 4. The CDR3 nucleotides are TGTGCCAGCAGCCCCAGGGGGAATACCGGGGAGCTGTTTTTT. Translating it yields CASSPRGNTGELFF.

V usage is TRBV29-1 and J usage is TRBJ2-3, with 7 nucleotides matching TRBD1. From germline, CDR1 is SQVTM and CDR2 ANQGSEA. The length of the CDR3 is 14 residues. V trimming: 6 bases; J trimming: 5 bases; junction bases outside the gene matches: 11. DNA for the CDR3: TGCAGCGTCTCAGGCGGGCCAGGGGGAGATACGCAGTATTTT. As protein: CSVSGGPGGDTQYF.

The chain is built from TRBV10-2 and TRBJ2-1, with TRBD2 identical over 15 bases. V shed 7 bases and J 0 bases; nucleotides not matched to a gene: 7. The CDR3 sequence is 18 residues long. CDR1 WSHSY and CDR2 SAAADI come from the germline V gene. The CDR3 sequence: CASKGLAGGRSSYNEQFF. CDR3 sequence (DNA): TGCGCCAGCAAGGGACTAGCGGGAGGTCGGAGCTCCTACAATGAGCAGTTCTTC.

The chain has TRBV7-9 and TRBJ1-3; 9 nucleotides agree with TRBD1. The J segment lost 2 bases and the V segment lost 8 bases, leaving 1 base of the junction unmatched. Germline CDR1 reads SEHNR; CDR2 reads FQNEAQ (reference sequence). The CDR3 covers 13 residues. The CDR3 nucleotides are TGTGCCAGCGGGACAGGGACTGGAAACACCATATATTTT. It encodes CASGTGTGNTIYF.

This sequence joins TRBV19 and TRBJ2-5; 7 bases are shared with TRBD1. This CDR3 spans 14 amino acids. The ends lost 5 bases at V and 4 bases at J; junction bases unmatched: 7. CDR1 and CDR2 (germline): LNHDA, SQIVND (reference sequence). CDR3 DNA sequence: TGTGCCAGTAGTCCTACAGGGGTTCCAGAGACCCAGTACTTC. Translating gives CASSPTGVPETQYF.

The rearrangement joins TRBV29-1 to TRBJ2-2, with D maybe TRBD2 (5 bases). The CDR3 has 14 residues. Per the germline V gene, CDR1 is SQVTM and CDR2 is ANQGSEA. Trimming took off 6 bases at V and 2 bases at J, with 13 bases between the two ends. The chain's CDR3 is CSVRAGVNTGELFF. In DNA form, the CDR3 reads TGCAGCGTCCGAGCCGGGGTAAACACCGGGGAGCTGTTTTTT.

This sequence joins TRBV28 and TRBJ1-2, with a weak D call TRBD1 (5 bases). V was shortened by 6 bases and J by 1 base, with 15 bases between the two germline ends. Germline lookup yields CDR1 MDHEN and CDR2 SYDVKM. CDR3 size: 15 residues. CDR3 DNA: TGTGCCAGCAGCACGCCGGGGGTGGGTAACTATGGCTACACCTTC. Translation: CASSTPGVGNYGYTF.

The chain uses TRBV5-1 and TRBJ2-6; 9 nucleotides agree with TRBD1. The CDR3 spans 18 residues. The V gene end was trimmed by 5 bases and the J gene end by 4 bases; junction bases not matched to a gene: 13. Germline V CDR1 and CDR2: SGHRS, YFSETQ. In DNA form, the CDR3 reads TGCGCCAGCAGATATGTCCCGGGACAGGGTTCAGGGGCCAACGTCCTGACTTTC. As protein: CASRYVPGQGSGANVLTF.

The rearrangement uses TRBV5-8 and TRBJ2-3, with 7 nucleotides matching TRBD2. V trimming: 0 bases; J trimming: 1 base; junction bases outside the gene matches: 2. CDR1 SGHTS and CDR2 YDEGEE come from the germline V gene. The CDR3 loop spans 15 amino acids. The CDR3 DNA is TGTGCCAGCAGCTTGGTTCTAGCGGGCACAGATACGCAGTATTTT. It translates to CASSLVLAGTDTQYF.

DNA for the CDR3: TGTGCCAGCAGCACCCGACAGGGATCCACCACAGATACGCAGTATTTT. This translates into CASSTRQGSTTDTQYF. The gene calls are TRBV13 and TRBJ2-3; the match to TRBD1 covers 7 bases. The CDR3 has 16 amino acids. Germline CDR1 PRHDT, CDR2 FYEKMQ (reference sequence). The ends lost 5 bases at V and 2 bases at J; junction bases unmatched: 10.

The CDR3 here is CASRDRGTQETQYF. The DNA of the CDR3 is TGTGCCAGCAGGGACAGGGGGACCCAAGAGACCCAGTACTTC. This rearrangement joins TRBV27 to TRBJ2-5; 10 bases fit TRBD1. V trimming: 6 bases; J trimming: 1 base; junction bases outside the gene matches: 2. Germline V CDR1 and CDR2: MNHEY, SMNVEV (reference sequence). This CDR3 spans 14 amino acids.

The chain carries TRBV3-1 (or the pseudogene TRBV3-2) and TRBJ2-7; tentative D call: TRBD2 (5 bases). In germline, CDR1 is LGHDT, CDR2 YNNKEL (reference sequence). This CDR3 is built from 13 residues. V was cut by 0 bases and J by 6 bases, with 9 bases left in between. CDR3 sequence: CASSQDRRLEQYF. The CDR3 bases are TGTGCCAGCAGCCAAGATCGGAGGCTCGAGCAGTACTTC.

This sequence joins TRBV14 and TRBJ2-7, with TRBD1 matching 8 bases. The CDR3 has 13 amino acids. The germline V gene has CDR1 SGHDN and CDR2 FVKESK. With 4 bases clipped from V and 2 bases from J, the junction kept 1 base outside the gene matches. CDR3 bases: TGTGCCAGCAGCCGGACAGGGCCCTACGAGCAGTACTTC. This sequence encodes CASSRTGPYEQYF.

The V and J genes are TRBV7-2 and TRBJ2-3; maybe TRBD2 (7 bases). V was clipped by 7 bases and J by 1 base, with 18 bases between them. CDR1 SGHTA and CDR2 FQGNSA come from the germline V gene. The CDR3 extends over 16 amino acids. CDR3 region: CASTRGSGGGTDTQYF. The CDR3 DNA sequence: TGTGCCAGCACCAGAGGGTCGGGGGGCGGCACAGATACGCAGTATTTT.

The chain recombines TRBV7-2 with TRBJ2-3; 7 nucleotides agree with TRBD2. CDR3 length equals 13 residues. Germline lookup yields CDR1 SGHTA and CDR2 FQGNSA. With 8 bases clipped from V and 5 bases from J, the junction kept 7 bases outside the gene matches. CDR3 DNA sequence: TGTGCCAGCGCTTTGCGGGGGTTAGATACGCAGTATTTT. It is translated as CASALRGLDTQYF.

The V gene is TRBV19, the J gene TRBJ2-2, with 11 bases lining up with TRBD2. The trim removed 3 bases at V and 6 bases at J, leaving 9 bases unmatched. The germline V gene has CDR1 LNHDA and CDR2 SQIVND (reference sequence). CDR3 length equals 17 residues. Here the CDR3 DNA reads TGTGCCAGTAGTATCCGCGGGACTAGCGGCGCCCCCGGGGAGCTGTTTTTT. Translation gives CASSIRGTSGAPGELFF.

This sequence joins TRBV5-1 and TRBJ1-1, with 9 nucleotides matching TRBD1. V trimming: 0 bases; J trimming: 5 bases; junction bases outside the gene matches: 8. The V gene's germline CDR1 is SGHRS and CDR2 YFSETQ. This CDR3 contains 16 residues. CDR3 bases: TGCGCCAGCAGCTTGGCTACGGGACAGGGAAGGACTGAAGCTTTCTTT. Translating it yields CASSLATGQGRTEAFF.

Points on this clone: This probably arose from a read error, given a far larger clone one base away. The chain recombines TRBV6-5 with TRBJ1-5; TRBD1 aligns across 9 bases. The CDR3 spans 13 residues. V lost 6 bases, J lost 4 bases, and 1 base stayed unmatched. Germline CDR1 MNHEY, CDR2 SVGAGI. CDR3 sequence reads: CASRGTGNQPQHF. The CDR3 region has the DNA TGTGCCAGCAGAGGGACAGGGAATCAGCCCCAGCATTTT.

This chain's CDR3 is CASSEIGGRVRGYTF. For the CDR3, the DNA is TGTGCCAGCAGTGAGATCGGCGGCAGGGTGCGGGGCTACACCTTC. The chain has TRBV6-4 and TRBJ1-2; TRBD1 is a possible D gene (5 bases). Trimming shortened V by 3 bases and J by 8 bases, and 19 bases separated the two germline ends. The germline CDR1 and CDR2 sequences are MRHNA and SNTAGT. The CDR3 is made up of 15 amino acids.

The chain is built from TRBV6-5 and TRBJ2-1; D is perhaps TRBD1 (5 bases). This CDR3 is 14 amino acids long. Trimming took off 7 bases at V and 5 bases at J, with 15 bases between the two ends. Germline V lookup: CDR1 MNHEY, CDR2 SVGAGI. DNA of the CDR3: TGTGCCAGCATTTCCAACAGGATAGACAATGAGCAGTTCTTC. Translation gives CASISNRIDNEQFF.